This TCR beta chain comes out of a study of shared clonotypes between healthy human individuals. Study observations and caveats: Shared clonotypes across all four donors exceeded non-shared ones in generation probability.

CD45RO-negative cells were positively selected for CCR7, leaving out terminally differentiated effector memory CD45RA+ cells. Donors included only healthy HIV-negative adults lacking recent acute infections or vaccinations. About this clone itself: The antigen is undetermined.

The V segment lost 2 bases and the J segment 8 bases; nucleotides outside the gene matches: 11. Germline V gives CDR1 WSHSY, CDR2 SAAADI. The CDR3 covers 17 residues. Every subset had its genomic DNA shared out evenly among several immunoSEQ plates. Sorted-subset replicate PCR reactions were performed with around 200 ng DNA, corresponding to about 30,000 T cell genomes. The method was immunoSEQ multiplex PCR; TCRdb's version includes in-frame clones alone and lacks a portion of them. The table lists some 800,000 clones, 85% to 95% of them singletons. Sequenced sample: naive CD8+ T cells sorted from blood. This TCR was recovered from a man aged 30 to 39 in good health. This chain connects TRBV10-2 to TRBJ2-1; 11 bases match TRBD2. The CDR3 sequence is CASSERTSGLERDEQFF. The CDR3, as DNA: TGCGCCAGCAGTGAGAGGACTAGCGGGCTGGAACGGGATGAGCAGTTCTTC.